This T cell receptor (beta chain) comes out of a study of blood T cell repertoires in COVID-19. Study details: The cDNA or gDNA used as material had been derived from T cells, B-cell-depleted T cells, or PBMCs.

Original handling: Amplifying reference gene primers gave estimates of nucleated cell counts. Produced via immunoSEQ multiplex PCR; TCRdb's table is partial and in-frame only. V, J and clone size derive from that table, while D and trimming were established from the DNA sequence. The sample includes about 45,000 clones, roughly 80% seen only once; the top ten take around 44%. The CDR3 length is 13 residues. V trimming: 6 bases; J trimming: 9 bases; junction bases outside the gene matches: 10. Germline V gene sequence: CDR1 MDHEN, CDR2 SYDVKM. The sequenced material came from peripheral blood. This clonotype was obtained from a human donor in a cohort sampled during active COVID-19. J is TRBJ1-2 and V is TRBV28; 7 positions agree with TRBD1. This CDR3 is CASSQTGSNRYTF. DNA of the CDR3: TGTGCCAGCAGCCAGACAGGGAGTAATCGCTACACCTTC.